The 10 T cell receptor beta chains listed next were all sequenced from one sample in a study of T cells after yellow fever vaccination. A single record per CDR3 protein comes from TCRdb applying MiXCR to the 5' RACE reads. The sample holds some 340,000 distinct CDR3 sequences, around a tenth seen once. The sample consisted of CD4+ T cells sorted from PBMCs, taken 45 days after the yellow fever booster vaccination. These receptors all come from a man aged 18 to 29 who received the YFV17D yellow fever vaccine.

The chain employs TRBV5-1 and TRBJ2-5; 9 bases agree with TRBD2. Trimming took 0 bases from V and 5 from J; bases not matched to a gene: 8. The length of the CDR3 is 16 residues. Germline CDR1 reads SGHRS; CDR2 reads YFSETQ. CDR3 coding DNA: TGCGCCAGCAGCTTGGCGGGGGCTAGCGGGGCCGAGACCCAGTACTTC. Translation gives CASSLAGASGAETQYF.

This clonotype has a count of ten or more. This chain links TRBV4-1 with TRBJ1-1, with D possibly being TRBD1 (6 bases). V lost 0 bases and J lost 11, with 13 bases in between. Germline V CDR1 and CDR2: MGHRA, YSYEKL. The CDR3 extends over 13 amino acids. This CDR3 is CASSQERQGRAFF. CDR3 bases: TGCGCCAGCAGCCAAGAGAGGCAGGGGAGGGCTTTCTTT.

The genes are TRBV11-2 and TRBJ2-1; D is uncertain. Trimming removed 8 bases at V and 0 bases at J, with 11 bases between. This CDR3 comprises 14 residues. CDR1 is SGHAT, CDR2 FQNNGV, per germline. CDR3 sequence reads: CASRSTSSYNEQFF. The CDR3 DNA reads as TGTGCCAGCCGATCGACCAGCTCCTACAATGAGCAGTTCTTC.

The genes are TRBV7-3 and TRBJ2-1; the D is unclear. Trimming pared 3 bases from V and 8 bases from J, leaving 11 bases between. The germline gives CDR1 SGHTA, CDR2 FQGTGA. The CDR3 extends over 13 amino acids. The CDR3 spells CASSLERVDEQFF. CDR3 bases: TGTGCCAGCAGCTTGGAACGCGTAGATGAGCAGTTCTTC.

This clonotype has a count of ten or more. The genes are TRBV5-1 and TRBJ2-5; D is possibly TRBD1 (5 bases). The germline V gene has CDR1 SGHRS and CDR2 YFSETQ. The ends were cut back, 5 bases at V and 1 base at J, with 15 bases in the middle. The CDR3 extends over 15 amino acids. CDR3 coding DNA: TGCGCCAGCAGTCTCATAGGGGCCTTCCAAGAGACCCAGTACTTC. Its protein is CASSLIGAFQETQYF.

This clonotype was detected ten times or more. The chain carries TRBV4-1 and TRBJ1-2; TRBD1 is a possible D gene (5 bases). V lost 0 bases, J lost 0 bases, and 17 bases lay in between. Germline CDR1 is MGHRA and CDR2 is YSYEKL. CDR3 length: 18 residues. The CDR3 reads CASSQDLRPGLTNYGYTF. CDR3 DNA sequence: TGCGCCAGCAGCCAAGATCTCCGCCCGGGACTGACTAACTATGGCTACACCTTC.

V gene TRBV2 combines with J gene TRBJ1-6; 7 bases line up with TRBD1. The CDR3 has 14 amino acids. Germline assignment: CDR1 SNHLY and CDR2 FYNNEI. Trimming removed 6 bases from V and 6 bases from J; junction bases left unmatched: 5. For the CDR3, the DNA is TGTGCCAGCAGGATTGACAGGGTTAATTCACCCCTCCACTTT. It codes for CASRIDRVNSPLHF.

In its sample, this clonotype was seen many times. The gene calls are TRBV28 and TRBJ2-5; TRBD1 agrees at 7 bases. The CDR3 contains 12 residues. The V and J ends lost 6 bases and 7 bases, in that order; junction bases with no gene match: 5. Germline V gene sequence: CDR1 MDHEN, CDR2 SYDVKM. The CDR3 region is CASRGQRRTQYF. The CDR3 DNA is TGTGCCAGCAGGGGACAGAGGAGGACCCAGTACTTC.

The chain joins TRBV2 to TRBJ1-5; tentatively, D is TRBD1 (5 bases). Per the germline V gene, CDR1 is SNHLY and CDR2 is FYNNEI. V gave up 7 bases and J gave up 4 bases, with 11 bases separating them. The CDR3 has 13 amino acids. The CDR3 region is CASTFRVNQPQHF. For the CDR3, the DNA is TGTGCCAGCACGTTCAGGGTTAATCAGCCCCAGCATTTT.

The V gene is TRBV24-1, the J gene TRBJ2-5, with a possible D match to TRBD2 (7 bases). The V gene lost 9 bases and the J gene lost 5 bases, with 24 bases spanning the gap. Germline CDR1 KGHDR, CDR2 SFDVKD. The length of the CDR3 is 16 residues. The CDR3 bases are TGTGCCACCGAGGACGGGGGGCAGGGGTTACCGGAGACCCAGTACTTC. As protein: CATEDGGQGLPETQYF.